This T cell receptor (beta chain) was found in a study of shared clonotypes between healthy human individuals (dated by TCRdb to the early 2020s). Context from the whole study: Three men and a couple of women, aged 18 to 49 years, made up the cohort. Per donor, three plates each were used for CD4 naive and CD4 memory, two for CD8 naive, and one for CD8 memory. To estimate repertoire size and how much clonotype sharing occurs between individuals, the study deeply sequenced the blood TCR repertoires of a handful of healthy adults. To increase sequencing depth and limit assay-specific biases, different laboratories used diverse techniques to prepare libraries and sequence TCR repertoires. Each donor's leukapheresis produced roughly between roughly 0.85 and 9 billion PBMCs. Broader findings and caveats from the paper: Around 5% of naive CD4, 3.5% of naive CD8, approximately 2.2% of memory CD4, and roughly 0.4% of memory CD8 clonotypes were shared across a few donors. Incomplete sequencing was indicated by rarefaction of sorted-subset datasets, despite the large sequencing depth. Sampling was restricted to blood, and TCR repertoires in tissues likely differ from the TCR repertoires found in blood. The small number of donors limited the genetic and exposure-history diversity represented. Compared with non-shared clonotypes, clonotypes shared by all four sorted-subset donors had higher generation probabilities. Larger estimated clonotype richness was generally found for naive subsets than for memory subsets. Based on pairwise subsampling, the degree of clonotype sharing among donors was expected to be affected by sequencing depth.

For the CD8 naive samples, CD45RO-negative cells were positively selected for CCR7, yielding a CD45RA+CCR7+ population from which TemRA cells were excluded. Donors were healthy HIV-negative adults with no recently reported acute infections or vaccinations. All donors were Caucasian adults living in Nashville, Tennessee, USA. Blood was obtained by leukapheresis, after which PBMCs were separated by Ficoll-Histopaque density gradient centrifugation and cryopreserved in liquid nitrogen vapor phase. Analytical flow cytometry was used to check the purity and quantity of every magnetically sorted T cell population. Genomic DNA was isolated from each sorted fraction and quantified by UV absorbance on a Nanodrop 2000c. About this clone itself: Its recognized antigen is unknown. Per-base quality was not reported, and no clone a single base away is much larger than it.

Using the deep immunoSEQ assay, TCR CDR3 regions were amplified from genomic DNA by multiplex PCR. Extracted genomic DNA from each cell subset was distributed evenly across all wells of several immunoSEQ 96-well plates, and each plate was treated as a replicate. For sorted subsets, each replicate PCR was loaded with 200 ng genomic DNA, equivalent to about 30,000 T cell genomes. The purified libraries were quantified using a Qubit 3.0 fluorometer, sized with a Bioanalyzer 2100, and then quantified again using the KAPA Library Quantification kit. Each immunoSEQ 96-well plate was sequenced on its own single-read 150-cycle Illumina NextSeq 550 flow cell. The study's processing was this. Because the immunoSEQ output held only junctional sequences and lacked quality scores, the filtering could not match the filtering applied to full-length reads. Sequences were annotated with PyIR, a Python wrapper for IgBLAST v1.9, and V/J genes and CDR3 were assigned using IMGT germline references. Reads were removed for weak V/J assignments (E-value above 1e-6), missing CDR3, stop codons, out-of-frame junctions, or ambiguous translated residues. V3J clonotypes were defined as sequences sharing an identical inferred V gene, J gene, and CDR3 amino acid sequence. Percentage overlap between repertoires was computed as shared unique clonotypes divided by the size of the smaller repertoire. RTK rarefaction, the Chao1 estimator, and Recon v2.1 estimates of unobserved clonotypes were used to assess repertoire richness. OLGA was used to compute generation probabilities for all TCRbeta clonotypes that the gDNA method yielded from a few donors. As stored in TCRdb, this immuneACCESS dataset retains in-frame rearrangements with V and J assigned. A fraction of the clones does not appear; measured against another copy, unresolved V genes explain less than half of the discrepancy, and the remainder lacks a known reason. For V, J and clone size, that table is used; D and trimming come from the DNA. The table for this sample lists about 870,000 clones; roughly 92% of them were counted only once. The top ten hold 24% of the sample.

The CDR3 covers 16 residues, taking in both the cysteine and the phenylalanine. The only DNA kept is the CDR3, 48 bases in frame from the first base. This chain is built from TRBV21-1 and TRBJ2-4; the DNA was not compared with TRBD1, the D call given in the table. TRBV21-1 is termed a pseudogene. Sequenced input: naive CD8+ T cells sorted from blood. The cell subset or site label corresponds to: CD45RA+CCR7+. This receptor was taken from a young man in good health. The DNA sequence follows: TGTGCCAGCATCGAATGTGTGGGACAGGGATGGGACATTCAGTACTTC. This codes for CASIECVGQGWDIQYF.